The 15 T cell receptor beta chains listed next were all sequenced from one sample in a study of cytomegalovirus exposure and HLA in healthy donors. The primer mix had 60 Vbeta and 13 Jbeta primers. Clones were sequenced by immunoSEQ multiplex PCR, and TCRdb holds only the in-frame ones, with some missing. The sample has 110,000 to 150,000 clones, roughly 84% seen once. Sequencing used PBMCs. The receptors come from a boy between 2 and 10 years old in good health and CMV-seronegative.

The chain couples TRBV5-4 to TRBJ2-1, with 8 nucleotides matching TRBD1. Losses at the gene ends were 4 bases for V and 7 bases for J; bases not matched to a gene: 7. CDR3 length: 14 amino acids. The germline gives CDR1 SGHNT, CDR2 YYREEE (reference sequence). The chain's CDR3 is CASSPGQGRNEQFF. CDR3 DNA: TGTGCCAGCAGCCCTGGACAGGGAAGAAATGAGCAGTTCTTC.

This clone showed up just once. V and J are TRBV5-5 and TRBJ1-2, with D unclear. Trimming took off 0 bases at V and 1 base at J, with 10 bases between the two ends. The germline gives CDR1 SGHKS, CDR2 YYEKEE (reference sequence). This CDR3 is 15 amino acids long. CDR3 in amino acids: CASSLGEGGNYGYTF. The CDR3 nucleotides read TGTGCCAGCAGCTTGGGGGAAGGAGGTAACTATGGCTACACCTTC. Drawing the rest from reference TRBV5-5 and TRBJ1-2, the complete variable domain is DAGVTQSPTHLIKTRGQQVTLRCSPISGHKSVSWYQQVLGQGPQFIFQYYEKEERGRGNFPDRFSARQFPNYSSELNVNALLLGDSALYLCASSLGEGGNYGYTFGSGTRLTVV.

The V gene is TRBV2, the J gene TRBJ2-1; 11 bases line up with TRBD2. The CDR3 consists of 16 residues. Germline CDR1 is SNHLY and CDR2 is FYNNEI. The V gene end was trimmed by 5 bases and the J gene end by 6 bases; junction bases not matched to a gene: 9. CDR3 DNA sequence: TGTGCCAGCAGTAGAAATCTGGGACTAGCGGTCAATGAGCAGTTCTTC. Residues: CASSRNLGLAVNEQFF.

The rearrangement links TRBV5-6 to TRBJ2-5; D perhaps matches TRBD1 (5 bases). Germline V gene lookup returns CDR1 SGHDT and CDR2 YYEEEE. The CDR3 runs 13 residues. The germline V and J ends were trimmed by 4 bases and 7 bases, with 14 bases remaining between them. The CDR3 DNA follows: TGTGCCAGCAGCCTTCGGTTTCAGGGGACCCAGTACTTC. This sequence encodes CASSLRFQGTQYF.

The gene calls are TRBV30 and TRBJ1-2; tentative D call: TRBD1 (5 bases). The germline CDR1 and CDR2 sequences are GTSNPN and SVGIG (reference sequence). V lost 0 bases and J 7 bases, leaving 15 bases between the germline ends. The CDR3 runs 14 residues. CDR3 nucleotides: TGTGCCTGGAGTGTAATTTCCAGGGTGGGTGGCTACACCTTC. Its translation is CAWSVISRVGGYTF.

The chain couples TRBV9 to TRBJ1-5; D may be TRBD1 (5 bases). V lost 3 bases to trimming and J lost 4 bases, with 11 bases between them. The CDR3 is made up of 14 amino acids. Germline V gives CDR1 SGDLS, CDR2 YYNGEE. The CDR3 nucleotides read TGTGCCAGCAGCGCAGCGGGGACGAATCAGCCCCAGCATTTT. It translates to CASSAAGTNQPQHF.

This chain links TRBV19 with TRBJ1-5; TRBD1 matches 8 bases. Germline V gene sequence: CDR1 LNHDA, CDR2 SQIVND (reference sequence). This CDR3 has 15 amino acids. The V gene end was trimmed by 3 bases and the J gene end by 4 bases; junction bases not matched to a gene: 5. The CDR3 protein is CASSITGGINQPQHF. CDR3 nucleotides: TGTGCCAGTAGTATCACAGGGGGTATTAATCAGCCCCAGCATTTT. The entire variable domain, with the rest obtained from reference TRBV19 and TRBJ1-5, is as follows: DGGITQSPKYLFRKEGQNVTLSCEQNLNHDAMYWYRQDPGQGLRLIYYSQIVNDFQKGDIAEGYSVSREKKESFPLTVTSAQKNPTAFYLCASSITGGINQPQHFGDGTRLSIL.

The CDR3 DNA follows: TGTGCCAGCAGCTTAGATTGGACAGCGTATGGCTACACCTTC. This encodes CASSLDWTAYGYTF. The chain couples TRBV7-2 to TRBJ1-2, with D perhaps TRBD1 (6 bases). Germline loops: CDR1 SGHTA, CDR2 FQGNSA. The CDR3 extends over 14 amino acids. The V end lost 1 base, the J end lost 5 bases, and 11 bases lay between the germline ends.

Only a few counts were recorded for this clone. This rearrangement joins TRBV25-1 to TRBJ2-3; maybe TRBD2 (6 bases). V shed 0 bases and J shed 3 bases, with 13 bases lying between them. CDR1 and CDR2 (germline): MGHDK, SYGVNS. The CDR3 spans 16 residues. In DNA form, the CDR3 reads TGTGCCAGCAGTGAATACGAGTGGGCGGGGACAGATACGCAGTATTTT. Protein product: CASSEYEWAGTDTQYF.

In nucleotides, the CDR3 is TGTGCCAGCAGTTTAGGCCCCGCGACAGGGGGCCCGGGCGAGCAGTACTTC. It translates to CASSLGPATGGPGEQYF. This chain links TRBV27 with TRBJ2-7; 10 nucleotides agree with TRBD1. After removal of 2 bases from V and 6 bases from J, the junction contained 13 bases not matched to a gene. In germline, CDR1 is MNHEY, CDR2 SMNVEV (reference sequence). This CDR3 comprises 17 residues.

The CDR3: CASSLGTWTVYTDTQYF. The CDR3 coding sequence is TGCGCCAGCAGCTTGGGAACCTGGACAGTTTATACAGATACGCAGTATTTT. V is TRBV5-1 and J is TRBJ2-3; maybe TRBD1 (6 bases). CDR1 and CDR2 from the germline V gene are SGHRS and YFSETQ. Trimming shortened V by 0 bases and J by 3 bases, and 17 bases separated the two germline ends. The CDR3 is made up of 17 amino acids.

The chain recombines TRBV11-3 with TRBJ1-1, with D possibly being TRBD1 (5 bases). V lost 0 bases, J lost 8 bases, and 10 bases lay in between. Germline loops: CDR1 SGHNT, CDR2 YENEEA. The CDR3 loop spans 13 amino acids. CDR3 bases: TGTGCCAGCAGCTTAGAGGGACTCCAAGAAGCTTTCTTT. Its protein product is CASSLEGLQEAFF.

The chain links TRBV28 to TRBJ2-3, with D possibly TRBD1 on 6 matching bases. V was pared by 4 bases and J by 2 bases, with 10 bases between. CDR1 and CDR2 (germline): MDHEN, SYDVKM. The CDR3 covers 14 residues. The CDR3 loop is CASSYPGVTDTQYF. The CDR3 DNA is TGTGCCAGCAGTTACCCAGGGGTCACAGATACGCAGTATTTT.

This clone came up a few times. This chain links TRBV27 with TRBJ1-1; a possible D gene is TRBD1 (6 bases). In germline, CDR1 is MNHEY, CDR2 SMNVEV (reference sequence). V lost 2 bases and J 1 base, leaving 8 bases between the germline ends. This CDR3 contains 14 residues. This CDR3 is CASSLQGSNTEAFF. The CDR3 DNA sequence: TGTGCCAGCAGTTTACAGGGGTCGAACACTGAAGCTTTCTTT.

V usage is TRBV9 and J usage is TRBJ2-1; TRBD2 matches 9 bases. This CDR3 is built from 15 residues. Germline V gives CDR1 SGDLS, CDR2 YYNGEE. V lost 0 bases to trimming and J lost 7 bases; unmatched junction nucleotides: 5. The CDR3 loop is CASSVGGLAVNEQFF. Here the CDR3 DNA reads TGTGCCAGCAGCGTAGGGGGACTAGCAGTTAATGAGCAGTTCTTC. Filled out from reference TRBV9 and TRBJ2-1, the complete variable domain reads DSGVTQTPKHLITATGQRVTLRCSPRSGDLSVYWYQQSLDQGLQFLIQYYNGEERAKGNILERFSAQQFPDLHSELNLSSLELGDSALYFCASSVGGLAVNEQFFGPGTRLTVL.